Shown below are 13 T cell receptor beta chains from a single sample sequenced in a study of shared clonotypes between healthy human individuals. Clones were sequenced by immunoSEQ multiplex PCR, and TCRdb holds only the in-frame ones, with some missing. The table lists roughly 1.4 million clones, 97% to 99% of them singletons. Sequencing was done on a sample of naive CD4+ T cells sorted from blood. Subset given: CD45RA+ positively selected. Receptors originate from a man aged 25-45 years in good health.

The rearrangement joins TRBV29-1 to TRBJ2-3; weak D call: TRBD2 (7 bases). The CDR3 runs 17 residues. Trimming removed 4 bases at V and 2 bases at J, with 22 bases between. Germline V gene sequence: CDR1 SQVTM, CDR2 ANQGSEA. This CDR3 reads CSVALGGGSWPTDTQYF. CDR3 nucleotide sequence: TGCAGCGTTGCTTTGGGGGGCGGGAGCTGGCCCACAGATACGCAGTATTTT.

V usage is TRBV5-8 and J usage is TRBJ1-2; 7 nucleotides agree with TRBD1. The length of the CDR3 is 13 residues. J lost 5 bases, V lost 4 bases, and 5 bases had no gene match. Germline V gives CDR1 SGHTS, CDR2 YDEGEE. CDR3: CASSRTGPYGYTF. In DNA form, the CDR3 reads TGTGCCAGCAGCCGGACAGGACCATATGGCTACACCTTC. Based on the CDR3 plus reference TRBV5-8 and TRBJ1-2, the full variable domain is EAGVTQSPTHLIKTRGQQATLRCSPISGHTSVYWYQQALGLGLQFLLWYDEGEERNRGNFPPRFSGRQFPNYSSELNVNALELEDSALYLCASSRTGPYGYTFGSGTRLTVV.

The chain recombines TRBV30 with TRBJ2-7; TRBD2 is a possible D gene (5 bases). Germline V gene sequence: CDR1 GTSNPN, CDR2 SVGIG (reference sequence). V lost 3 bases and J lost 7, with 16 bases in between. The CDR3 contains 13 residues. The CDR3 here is CAWSQTDSAEQYF. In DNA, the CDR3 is TGTGCCTGGAGCCAGACGGACTCCGCTGAGCAGTACTTC.

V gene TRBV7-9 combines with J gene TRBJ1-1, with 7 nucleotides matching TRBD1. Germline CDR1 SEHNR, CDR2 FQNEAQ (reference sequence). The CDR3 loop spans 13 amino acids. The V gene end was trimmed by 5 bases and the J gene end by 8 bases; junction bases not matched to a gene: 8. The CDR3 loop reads CASSPLRDREAFF. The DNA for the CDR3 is TGTGCCAGCAGCCCACTAAGGGACAGAGAAGCTTTCTTT.

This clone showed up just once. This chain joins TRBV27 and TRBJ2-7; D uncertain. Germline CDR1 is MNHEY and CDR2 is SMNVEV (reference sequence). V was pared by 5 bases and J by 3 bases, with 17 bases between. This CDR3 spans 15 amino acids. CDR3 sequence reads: CASSPPSSWGYEQYF. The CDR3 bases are TGTGCCAGCAGTCCCCCGAGTAGCTGGGGCTACGAGCAGTACTTC.

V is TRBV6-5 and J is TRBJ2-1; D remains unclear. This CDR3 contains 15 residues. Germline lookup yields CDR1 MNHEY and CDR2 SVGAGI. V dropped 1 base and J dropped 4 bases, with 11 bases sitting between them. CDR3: CASSYWQDPYNEQFF. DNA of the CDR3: TGTGCCAGCAGTTACTGGCAGGATCCGTACAATGAGCAGTTCTTC.

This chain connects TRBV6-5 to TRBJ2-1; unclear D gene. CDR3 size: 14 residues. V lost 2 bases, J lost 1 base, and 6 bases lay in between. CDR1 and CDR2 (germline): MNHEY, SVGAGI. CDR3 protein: CASSYSSSYNEQFF. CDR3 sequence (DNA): TGTGCCAGCAGTTACAGTAGTTCCTACAATGAGCAGTTCTTC.

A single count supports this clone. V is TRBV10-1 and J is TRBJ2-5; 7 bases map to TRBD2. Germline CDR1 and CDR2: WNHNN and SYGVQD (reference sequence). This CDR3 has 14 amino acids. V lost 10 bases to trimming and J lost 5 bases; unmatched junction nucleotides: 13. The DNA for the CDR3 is TGCGCCACCAGCGGGACTTTGGGGCTGGAGACCCAGTACTTC. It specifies CATSGTLGLETQYF.

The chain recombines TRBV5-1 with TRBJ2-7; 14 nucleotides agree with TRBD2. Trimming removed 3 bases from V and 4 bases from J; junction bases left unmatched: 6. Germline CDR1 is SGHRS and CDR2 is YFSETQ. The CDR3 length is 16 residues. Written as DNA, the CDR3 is TGCGCCAGCAGCTCCGGGACTAGCGGGAGTTCGTACGAGCAGTACTTC. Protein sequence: CASSSGTSGSSYEQYF.

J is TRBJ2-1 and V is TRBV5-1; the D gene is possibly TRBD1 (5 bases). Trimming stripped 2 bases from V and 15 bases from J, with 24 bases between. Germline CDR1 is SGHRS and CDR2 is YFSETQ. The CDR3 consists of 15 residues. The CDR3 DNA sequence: TGCGCCAGCAGCTTCTCGGATGGACACTTTAATCCTCGGTTCTTC. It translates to CASSFSDGHFNPRFF.

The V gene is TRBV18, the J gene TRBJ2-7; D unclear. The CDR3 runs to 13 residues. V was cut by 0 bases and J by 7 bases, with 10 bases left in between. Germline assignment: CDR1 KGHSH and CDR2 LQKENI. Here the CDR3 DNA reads TGTGCCAGCTCACCACCCGGGCGCGGTGAGCAGTACTTC. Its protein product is CASSPPGRGEQYF. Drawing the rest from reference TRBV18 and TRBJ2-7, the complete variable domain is NAGVMQNPRHLVRRRGQEARLRCSPMKGHSHVYWYRQLPEEGLKFMVYLQKENIIDESGMPKERFSAEFPKEGPSILRIQQVVRGDSAAYFCASSPPGRGEQYFGPGTRLTVT.

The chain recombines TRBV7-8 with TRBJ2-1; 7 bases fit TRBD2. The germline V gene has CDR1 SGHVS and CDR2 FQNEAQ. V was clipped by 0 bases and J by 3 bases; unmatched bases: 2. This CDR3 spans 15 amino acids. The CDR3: CASSLAGEGYNEQFF. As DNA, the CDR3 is TGTGCCAGCAGCTTAGCGGGGGAGGGCTACAATGAGCAGTTCTTC.

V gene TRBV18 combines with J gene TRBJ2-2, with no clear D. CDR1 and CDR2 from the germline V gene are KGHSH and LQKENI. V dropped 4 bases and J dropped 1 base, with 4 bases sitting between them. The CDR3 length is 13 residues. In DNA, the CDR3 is TGTGCCAGCTCACTGCAGAACACCGGGGAGCTGTTTTTT. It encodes CASSLQNTGELFF.